This T cell receptor (beta chain) was sequenced for a study of cytomegalovirus exposure and HLA in healthy donors. Both 60 Vbeta primers and 13 Jbeta primers went into the PCR. Sequencing used immunoSEQ multiplex PCR; TCRdb keeps in-frame clones, though not all of them. The sample has about 210,000 clones; around 83% are singletons. Germline V CDR1 and CDR2: MDHEN, SYDVKM. The CDR3 is made up of 14 amino acids. Deletions cut 10 bases from V and 3 bases from J, with 19 bases between. The chain recombines TRBV28 with TRBJ2-7; the D is unclear. The specimen sequenced was PBMCs. This clonotype was sampled from a man aged 35 to 55 in good health and CMV-seropositive. Here the CDR3 DNA reads TGTGCCACGGCTCCGGGTAGTTTCCTCTACGAGCAGTACTTC. This gives the protein CATAPGSFLYEQYF.